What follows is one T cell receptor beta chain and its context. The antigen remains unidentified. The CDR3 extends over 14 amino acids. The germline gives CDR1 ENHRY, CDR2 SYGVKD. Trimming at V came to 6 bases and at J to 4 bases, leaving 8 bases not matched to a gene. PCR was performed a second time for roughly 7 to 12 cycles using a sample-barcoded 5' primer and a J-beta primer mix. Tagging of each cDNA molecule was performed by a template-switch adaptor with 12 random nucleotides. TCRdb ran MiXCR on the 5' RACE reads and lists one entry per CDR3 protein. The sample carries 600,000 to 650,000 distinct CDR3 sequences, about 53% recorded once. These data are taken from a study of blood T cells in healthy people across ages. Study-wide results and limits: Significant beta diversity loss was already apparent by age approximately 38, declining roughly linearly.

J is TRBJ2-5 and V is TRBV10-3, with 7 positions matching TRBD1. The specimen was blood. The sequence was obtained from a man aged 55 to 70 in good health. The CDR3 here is CAISLGQDRETQYF. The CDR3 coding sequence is TGTGCCATCAGCCTCGGACAGGACCGAGAGACCCAGTACTTC.